This TCR beta chain stems from a study of blood T cell repertoires in COVID-19. Trimming stripped 4 bases from V and 1 base from J, with 16 bases between. Germline V gene lookup returns CDR1 SGHAT and CDR2 FQNNGV. The CDR3 is 17 residues long. The assay was immunoSEQ multiplex PCR, and TCRdb's table has in-frame clones only and misses some. The sample shows 300,000 to 500,000 clones, roughly 90% of them seen only once. The chain employs TRBV11-2 and TRBJ1-4; no clear D gene. Sequencing used PBMCs or T cells enriched from blood (not recorded which). The sequence derives from a woman aged 30 to 39 with acute COVID-19. The CDR3 loop is CASSSLRGVGTNEKLFF. The CDR3 coding sequence is TGTGCCAGCAGCTCCCTCCGCGGGGTGGGAACTAATGAAAAACTGTTTTTT.